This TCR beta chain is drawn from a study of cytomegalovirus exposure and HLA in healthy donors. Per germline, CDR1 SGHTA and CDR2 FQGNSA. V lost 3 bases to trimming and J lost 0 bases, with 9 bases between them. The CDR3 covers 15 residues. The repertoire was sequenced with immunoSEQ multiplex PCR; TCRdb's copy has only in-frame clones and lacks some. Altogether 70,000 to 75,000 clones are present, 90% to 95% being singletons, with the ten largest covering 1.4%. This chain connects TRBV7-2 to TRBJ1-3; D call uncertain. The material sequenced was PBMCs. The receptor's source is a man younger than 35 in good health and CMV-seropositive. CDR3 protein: CASSLQAASGNTIYF. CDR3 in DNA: TGTGCCAGCAGCTTGCAAGCCGCCTCTGGAAACACCATATATTTT.